The 29 T cell receptor beta chains below come from one sample, sequenced in a study of T cells in Graves' hyperthyroidism and ophthalmopathy. From RNA transcripts, TCR beta CDR3 regions were amplified. Primed by the HTBI set, a first-round RT-PCR was run on the TCR CDR3. One entry per CDR3 protein, called by TCRdb with MiXCR from the multiplex PCR reads. The repertoire has 400,000 or so distinct CDR3 sequences, about 15% of them found once; the top ten carry about 21%. The source material was blood. The receptors were gathered from an older woman with Graves' ophthalmopathy.

About this clonotype: Given the absence of the conserved phenylalanine or tryptophan at the CDR3 end, a read error is likely. This chain joins TRBV7-8 and TRBJ2-3; 11 bases match TRBD2. The germline V gene encodes CDR1 SGHVS and CDR2 FQNEAQ. CDR3 length equals 17 residues. V gave up 0 bases and J gave up 4 bases; unmatched junction bases: 6. Here the CDR3 reads CASSLASGRAGADTQYS. CDR3 in DNA: TGTGCCAGCAGCTTAGCTAGCGGGAGGGCCGGGGCAGATACGCAGTATTCT.

This clonotype has a handful of counts. A read error may be the cause here, since a much bigger clone is one base away. This chain connects TRBV2 to TRBJ2-2; no firm D call. V lost 6 bases to trimming and J lost 0 bases, with 8 bases between them. From germline, CDR1 is SNHLY and CDR2 FYNNEI. The CDR3 has 14 residues. The CDR3 bases are TGTGCCAGCAGAGGCAGCGCGAACACCGGGGAGCTGTTTTTT. Its protein is CASRGSANTGELFF.

In this sample, this clonotype turned up a few times. A much bigger clone sits one base away, suggesting this may be a read error. The chain has TRBV20-1 and TRBJ2-7, with 8 nucleotides matching TRBD2. V lost 6 bases to trimming and J lost 5 bases; unmatched junction nucleotides: 6. Germline V CDR1 and CDR2: DFQATT, SNEGSKA (reference sequence). The CDR3 extends over 12 amino acids. Here the CDR3 reads CSASGGRDEQYF. The CDR3, as DNA: TGCAGTGCGAGCGGGGGACGAGACGAGCAGTACTTC.

This clonotype turned up a few times. This rearrangement joins TRBV29-1 to TRBJ2-7; D is unclear. V was shortened by 4 bases and J by 3 bases, with 7 bases between the two germline ends. Germline V lookup: CDR1 SQVTM, CDR2 ANQGSEA. The CDR3 sequence is 11 residues long. Here the CDR3 DNA reads TGCAGCGTTGGTGAGAACTACGAGCAGTACTTC. Amino acids: CSVGENYEQYF.

The rearrangement uses TRBV20-1 and TRBJ2-1; D possibly corresponds to TRBD2 (7 bases). The closer fit of TRBJ2-7 to the DNA end suggests the J call may be wrong. This CDR3 is built from 15 residues. Per germline, CDR1 DFQATT and CDR2 SNEGSKA (reference sequence). The CDR3 region is CSAVLGGGRLNEQYF. Written as DNA, the CDR3 is TGCAGTGCTGTCCTTGGGGGGGGCAGGCTCAATGAGCAGTACTTC.

This clonotype showed up many times. The rearrangement joins TRBV13 to TRBJ2-3; the D is unclear. The germline V gene encodes CDR1 PRHDT and CDR2 FYEKMQ (reference sequence). This CDR3 is built from 12 residues. V shed 3 bases and J shed 2 bases, with 3 bases lying between them. CDR3 loop: CASSFLTDTQYF. In DNA, the CDR3 is TGTGCCAGCAGCTTTCTCACAGATACGCAGTATTTT.

The table lists this clonotype with a few counts. The chain joins TRBV3-1 to TRBJ1-2; the match to TRBD1 covers 9 bases. The CDR3 extends over 13 amino acids. Trimming at V came to 5 bases and at J to 6 bases, leaving 4 bases not matched to a gene. Per germline, CDR1 LGHDT and CDR2 YNNKEL (reference sequence). Here the CDR3 DNA reads TGTGCCAGCAGCTTACAGGGGGCGAATGGCTACACCTTC. Its translation: CASSLQGANGYTF.

This clonotype was counted ten times or more. The chain employs TRBV20-1 and TRBJ2-1; TRBD2 aligns across 13 bases. The CDR3 spans 16 residues. Germline assignment: CDR1 DFQATT and CDR2 SNEGSKA (reference sequence). The V segment lost 3 bases and the J segment 2 bases; nucleotides outside the gene matches: 4. The DNA of the CDR3 is TGCAGTGCTAGTACTAGCGGGAGGGCCACCTACAATGAGCAGTTCTTC. Translation gives CSASTSGRATYNEQFF.

This clonotype has ten or more counts. V and J are TRBV30 and TRBJ2-7; D remains unclear. The CDR3 has 12 amino acids. From germline, CDR1 is GTSNPN and CDR2 SVGIG (reference sequence). Trimming removed 3 bases at V and 6 bases at J, with 12 bases between. The CDR3 region is CAWRTPWGEQYF. In DNA, the CDR3 is TGTGCCTGGAGGACCCCCTGGGGCGAGCAGTACTTC.

This clonotype was observed at least ten times. CDR3 loop: CASSLKGILSSYNEQFF. The CDR3 DNA follows: TGTGCCAGCAGCTTGAAAGGGATCCTTAGCTCCTACAATGAGCAGTTCTTC. The chain recombines TRBV5-4 with TRBJ2-1; D gene ambiguous. Looked up from germline, CDR1 is SGHNT and CDR2 is YYREEE (reference sequence). The CDR3 runs 17 residues. Trimming shortened V by 1 base and J by 0 bases, and 14 bases separated the two germline ends.

This rearrangement joins TRBV10-2 to TRBJ1-4; D is unresolved. Trimming left V 2 bases short and J 7 bases short, with 11 bases between. Germline values: CDR1 WSHSY, CDR2 SAAADI. The CDR3 is 14 residues long. Here the CDR3 reads CASSEAEGAEKLFF. CDR3 nucleotide sequence: TGCGCCAGCAGTGAGGCGGAGGGCGCTGAAAAACTGTTTTTT.

This clonotype has more than one count but fewer than ten. This sequence joins TRBV18 and TRBJ2-7; tentative D call: TRBD2 (5 bases). CDR1 is KGHSH and CDR2 is LQKENI in the germline V gene. The CDR3 has 16 residues. Trimming took off 6 bases at V and 2 bases at J, with 20 bases between the two ends. The CDR3 sequence is CASSNRKVANPYEQYF. DNA for the CDR3: TGTGCCAGCTCCAATCGCAAGGTAGCGAATCCCTACGAGCAGTACTTC. The full variable domain, its missing parts supplied by reference TRBV18 and TRBJ2-7, is NAGVMQNPRHLVRRRGQEARLRCSPMKGHSHVYWYRQLPEEGLKFMVYLQKENIIDESGMPKERFSAEFPKEGPSILRIQQVVRGDSAAYFCASSNRKVANPYEQYFGPGTRLTVT.

The V gene is TRBV6-1, the J gene TRBJ2-1; D unclear. The germline CDR1 and CDR2 sequences are MNHNS and SASEGT. V lost 2 bases and J lost 4, with 9 bases in between. The CDR3 contains 14 residues. The CDR3 loop reads CASSEQDGYNEQFF. In DNA form, the CDR3 reads TGTGCCAGCAGTGAACAGGACGGGTACAATGAGCAGTTCTTC.

This clonotype was recorded many times. The rearrangement uses TRBV28 and TRBJ1-5, with D unclear. The germline CDR1 and CDR2 sequences are MDHEN and SYDVKM. The germline V and J ends were trimmed by 1 base and 7 bases, with 5 bases remaining between them. The CDR3 extends over 12 amino acids. The CDR3 sequence: CASSLLSQPQHF. CDR3 sequence (DNA): TGTGCCAGCAGTTTATTGTCCCAGCCCCAGCATTTT.

The V gene is TRBV6-1, the J gene TRBJ2-7, with D unresolved. Germline V CDR1 and CDR2: MNHNS, SASEGT. This CDR3 has 12 amino acids. With 7 bases removed from V and 0 bases from J, the gap between germline ends came to 7 bases. CDR3 protein: CASTPSSYEQYF. CDR3 DNA: TGTGCCAGCACCCCCAGCTCCTACGAGCAGTACTTC.

V is TRBV27 and J is TRBJ1-5; the match to TRBD1 covers 10 bases. CDR3 length: 16 residues. The germline gives CDR1 MNHEY, CDR2 SMNVEV (reference sequence). J was trimmed by 6 bases and V by 6 bases; bases with no gene match: 11. The CDR3 nucleotides read TGTGCCAGCAGACATGAAGGACAGGGGGTGAGTCAGCCCCAGCATTTT. It translates to CASRHEGQGVSQPQHF.

This clonotype was observed at least ten times. The chain recombines TRBV5-1 with TRBJ2-3, with TRBD2 identical over 8 bases. J lost 4 bases, V lost 1 base, and 5 bases had no gene match. The CDR3 runs to 15 residues. Per the germline V gene, CDR1 is SGHRS and CDR2 is YFSETQ. The chain's CDR3 is CASSLRREDPDTQYF. Written as DNA, the CDR3 is TGCGCCAGCAGCTTGAGGCGGGAGGATCCAGATACGCAGTATTTT.

This clonotype came up many times. The chain is built from TRBV7-9 and TRBJ2-7, with D possibly matching TRBD2 (5 bases). V was cut by 0 bases and J by 6 bases, with 12 bases left in between. The CDR3 is 14 amino acids. Germline CDR1 and CDR2: SEHNR and FQNEAQ (reference sequence). Here the CDR3 reads CASSLALLGSEQYF. CDR3 nucleotide sequence: TGTGCCAGCAGCTTAGCGCTGTTGGGGAGCGAGCAGTACTTC. Using reference TRBV7-9 and TRBJ2-7 for the parts outside the CDR3, the full variable domain is DTGVSQNPRHKITKRGQNVTFRCDPISEHNRLYWYRQTLGQGPEFLTYFQNEAQLEKSRLLSDRFSAERPKGSFSTLEIQRTEQGDSAMYLCASSLALLGSEQYFGPGTRLTVT.

This clonotype was detected many times. This chain connects TRBV20-1 to TRBJ2-1; D unclear. Germline CDR1 reads DFQATT; CDR2 reads SNEGSKA (reference sequence). Trimming took 6 bases from V and 5 from J, leaving 5 bases between them. The CDR3 has 10 residues. The CDR3 DNA follows: TGCAGTGCCCCCCACAATGAGCAGTTCTTC. The encoded protein is CSAPHNEQFF.

This clonotype was seen many times. The chain uses TRBV20-1 and TRBJ2-3, with D perhaps assigned TRBD1 or TRBD2 (5 bases each). The CDR3 runs 13 residues. Germline CDR1 is DFQATT and CDR2 is SNEGSKA (reference sequence). V was trimmed by 5 bases and J by 1 base, leaving 10 bases between them. CDR3 sequence: CSAVWGRTDTQYF. DNA of the CDR3: TGCAGTGCTGTGTGGGGACGCACAGATACGCAGTATTTT.

Regarding this clonotype: Given a much more abundant clone one base away, this may be a read error. This rearrangement joins TRBV20-1 to TRBJ1-1; the D is unclear. V lost 6 bases and J 5 bases, leaving 13 bases between the germline ends. This CDR3 has 12 residues. CDR1 and CDR2 (germline): DFQATT, SNEGSKA (reference sequence). The CDR3 nucleotides read TGCAGTGCCAAATCCCTCGGGACTGAAGCTTTCTTT. As protein: CSAKSLGTEAFF.

This clonotype was counted many times. The CDR3 protein is CASSLADRAGELFF. In DNA form, the CDR3 reads TGTGCCAGCAGTTTAGCGGATCGTGCCGGGGAGCTGTTTTTT. The gene calls are TRBV12-3 or TRBV12-4 and TRBJ2-2; no definite D call. V gave up 0 bases and J gave up 6 bases, with 8 bases separating them. The length of the CDR3 is 14 residues.

This clonotype was counted ten times or more. This chain links TRBV20-1 with TRBJ2-2; no definite D call. The CDR3 runs to 13 residues. Germline V lookup: CDR1 DFQATT, CDR2 SNEGSKA (reference sequence). The CDR3 DNA reads TGCAGAGCAGGCGGATGGGACACCGGGGAGCTGTTTTTT. Translating gives CRAGGWDTGELFF.

There are many counts of this clonotype. The chain joins TRBV2 to TRBJ2-7; possibly TRBD1 or TRBD2 for D (5 bases each). CDR1 SNHLY and CDR2 FYNNEI come from the germline V gene. This CDR3 has 15 amino acids. V lost 2 bases and J lost 6, with 17 bases in between. The CDR3 spells CASSEFRGRGAEQYF. In DNA form, the CDR3 reads TGTGCCAGCAGTGAATTTCGGGGTAGGGGAGCCGAGCAGTACTTC.

The table lists this clonotype with many counts. In nucleotides, the CDR3 is TGTGCCAGCAGCCCTAGGACGGGGTCCTACAATGAGCAGTTCTTC. Translating it yields CASSPRTGSYNEQFF. This chain joins TRBV14 and TRBJ2-1, with a tentative D call TRBD2 (5 bases). CDR1 SGHDN and CDR2 FVKESK come from the germline V gene. V was pared by 4 bases and J by 1 base, with 11 bases between. The CDR3 spans 15 residues.

Remarks on this clonotype: Sequence at one end of the junction differs from germline and may be a read error. The chain has TRBV7-9 and TRBJ1-5; the D is unclear. The CDR3 totals 15 residues. Germline values: CDR1 SEHNR, CDR2 FQNEAQ (reference sequence). The CDR3 spells CASSFSGEVNRPQHF. CDR3 DNA sequence: TGTGCCAGCAGCTTCTCCGGGGAGGTCAATCGGCCCCAGCATTTT.

This clonotype was picked up many times. V gene TRBV28 combines with J gene TRBJ2-3; TRBD2 is a possible D gene (7 bases). CDR3 size: 24 residues. Germline lookup yields CDR1 MDHEN and CDR2 SYDVKM. V was shortened by 6 bases and J by 4 bases, with 44 bases between the two germline ends. The CDR3 loop is CASSEGGAPLNLNRPLGWADTQYF. CDR3 DNA: TGTGCCAGCAGCGAGGGGGGGGCTCCATTAAACCTAAACCGGCCTTTGGGTTGGGCAGATACGCAGTATTTT.

This clonotype has at least ten counts. The genes are TRBV28 and TRBJ2-1, with TRBD1 matching 8 bases. Unmatched junction bases numbered 7, after V lost 10 bases and J lost 5 bases. The CDR3 runs to 13 residues. Germline assignment: CDR1 MDHEN and CDR2 SYDVKM. CDR3 nucleotide sequence: TGTGCCATCCGAATGACAGGGGACAATGAGCAGTTCTTC. Translation: CAIRMTGDNEQFF.

On this clonotype: A read error is possible here, since a much larger clone lies one base away. This chain uses TRBV7-8 with TRBJ2-3; 7 nucleotides agree with TRBD1. The length of the CDR3 is 15 residues. From germline, CDR1 is SGHVS and CDR2 FQNEAQ. Written as DNA, the CDR3 is TGTGCCAGCAGCTTAGTTGTCAGGGGGAGAGATGCGCAGTATTTT. This codes for CASSLVVRGRDAQYF. The whole variable domain, filled in from reference TRBV7-8 and TRBJ2-3, reads GAGVSQSPRYKVAKRGQDVALRCDPISGHVSLFWYQQALGQGPEFLTYFQNEAQLDKSGLPSDRFFAERPEGSVSTLKIQRTQQEDSAVYLCASSLVVRGRDAQYFGPGTRLTVL.